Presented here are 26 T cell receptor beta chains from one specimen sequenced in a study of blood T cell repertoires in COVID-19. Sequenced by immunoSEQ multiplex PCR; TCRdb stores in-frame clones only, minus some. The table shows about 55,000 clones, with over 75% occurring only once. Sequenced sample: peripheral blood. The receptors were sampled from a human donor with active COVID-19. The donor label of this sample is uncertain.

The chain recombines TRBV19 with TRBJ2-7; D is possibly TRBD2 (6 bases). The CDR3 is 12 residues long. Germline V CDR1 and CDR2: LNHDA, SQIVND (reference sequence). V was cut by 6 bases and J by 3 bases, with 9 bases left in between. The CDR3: CASRGRNYEQYF. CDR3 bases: TGTGCCAGTAGGGGGAGGAACTACGAGCAGTACTTC.

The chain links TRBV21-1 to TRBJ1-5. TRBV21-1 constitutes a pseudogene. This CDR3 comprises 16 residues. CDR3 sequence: CASSKAGGYSNQPQHF. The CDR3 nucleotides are TGTGCCAGCAGCAAAGCGGGAGGATATAGCAATCAGCCCCAGCATTTT.

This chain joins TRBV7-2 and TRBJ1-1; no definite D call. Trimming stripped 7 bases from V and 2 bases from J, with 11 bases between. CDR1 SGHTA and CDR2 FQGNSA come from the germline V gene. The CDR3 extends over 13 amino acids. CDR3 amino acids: CASNTPVNTEAFF. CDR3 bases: TGTGCCAGCAATACGCCAGTTAACACTGAAGCTTTCTTT.

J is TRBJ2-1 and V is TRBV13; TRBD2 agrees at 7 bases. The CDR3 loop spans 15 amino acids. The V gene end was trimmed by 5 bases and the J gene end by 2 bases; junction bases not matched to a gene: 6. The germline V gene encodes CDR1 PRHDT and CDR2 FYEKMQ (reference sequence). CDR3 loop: CASSRLREAYNEQFF. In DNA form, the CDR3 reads TGTGCCAGCAGCCGACTCCGGGAGGCCTACAATGAGCAGTTCTTC.

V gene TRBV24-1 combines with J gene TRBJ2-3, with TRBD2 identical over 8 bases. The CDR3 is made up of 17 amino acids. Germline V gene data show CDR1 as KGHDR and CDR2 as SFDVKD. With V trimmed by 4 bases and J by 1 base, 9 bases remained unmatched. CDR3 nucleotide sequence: TGTGCCACCAGTGACCCTGGACCGCGGGGGGGCACAGATACGCAGTATTTT. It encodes CATSDPGPRGGTDTQYF.

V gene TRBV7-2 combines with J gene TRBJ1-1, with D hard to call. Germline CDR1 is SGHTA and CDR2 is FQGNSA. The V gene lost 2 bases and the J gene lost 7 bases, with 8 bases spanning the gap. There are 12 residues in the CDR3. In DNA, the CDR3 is TGTGCCAGCAGCTTATTGGGCTATGAAGCTTTCTTT. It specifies CASSLLGYEAFF.

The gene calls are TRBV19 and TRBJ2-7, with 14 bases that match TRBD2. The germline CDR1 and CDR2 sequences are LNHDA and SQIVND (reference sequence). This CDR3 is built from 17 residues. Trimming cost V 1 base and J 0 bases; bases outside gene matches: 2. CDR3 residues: CASSIGLAGGSSYEQYV. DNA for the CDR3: TGTGCCAGTAGTATAGGACTAGCGGGGGGGAGCTCCTACGAGCAGTACGTC.

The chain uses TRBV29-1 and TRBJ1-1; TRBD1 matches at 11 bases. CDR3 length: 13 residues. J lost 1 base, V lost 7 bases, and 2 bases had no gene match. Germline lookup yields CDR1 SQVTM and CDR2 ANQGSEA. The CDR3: CSAGTGGNTEAFF. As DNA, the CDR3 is TGCAGCGCCGGGACAGGGGGGAACACTGAAGCTTTCTTT.

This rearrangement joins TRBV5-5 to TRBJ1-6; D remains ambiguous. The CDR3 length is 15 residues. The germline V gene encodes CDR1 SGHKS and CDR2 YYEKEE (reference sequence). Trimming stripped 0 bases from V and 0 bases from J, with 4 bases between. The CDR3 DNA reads TGTGCCAGCAGCTTGGAGCTCTCCTATAATTCACCCCTCCACTTT. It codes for CASSLELSYNSPLHF. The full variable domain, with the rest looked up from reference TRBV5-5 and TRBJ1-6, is DAGVTQSPTHLIKTRGQQVTLRCSPISGHKSVSWYQQVLGQGPQFIFQYYEKEERGRGNFPDRFSARQFPNYSSELNVNALLLGDSALYLCASSLELSYNSPLHFGNGTRLTVT.

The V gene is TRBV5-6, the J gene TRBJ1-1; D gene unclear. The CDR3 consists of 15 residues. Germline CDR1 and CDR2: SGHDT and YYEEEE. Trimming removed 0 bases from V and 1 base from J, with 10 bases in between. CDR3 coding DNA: TGTGCCAGCAGCTTGGATCGAGTCTGGAACACTGAAGCTTTCTTT. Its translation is CASSLDRVWNTEAFF.

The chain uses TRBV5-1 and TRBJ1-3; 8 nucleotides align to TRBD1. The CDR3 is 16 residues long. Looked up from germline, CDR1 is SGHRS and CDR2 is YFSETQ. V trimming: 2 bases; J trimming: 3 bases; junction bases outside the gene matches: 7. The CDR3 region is CASSLPTGEGGNTIYF. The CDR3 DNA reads TGCGCCAGCAGCTTACCGACAGGGGAAGGTGGAAACACCATATATTTT.

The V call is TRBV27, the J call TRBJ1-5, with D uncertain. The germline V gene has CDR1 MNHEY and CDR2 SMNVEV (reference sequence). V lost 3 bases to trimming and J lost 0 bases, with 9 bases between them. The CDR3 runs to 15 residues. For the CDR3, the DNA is TGTGCCAGCAGTTTGTTCGGGTTTAGCAATCAGCCCCAGCATTTT. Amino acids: CASSLFGFSNQPQHF.

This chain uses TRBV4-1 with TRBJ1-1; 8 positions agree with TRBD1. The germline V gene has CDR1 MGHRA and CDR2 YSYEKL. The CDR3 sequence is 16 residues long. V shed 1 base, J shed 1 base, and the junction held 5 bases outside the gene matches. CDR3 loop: CASSQGQGAGNTEAFF. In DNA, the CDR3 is TGCGCCAGCAGCCAAGGCCAGGGGGCTGGGAACACTGAAGCTTTCTTT.

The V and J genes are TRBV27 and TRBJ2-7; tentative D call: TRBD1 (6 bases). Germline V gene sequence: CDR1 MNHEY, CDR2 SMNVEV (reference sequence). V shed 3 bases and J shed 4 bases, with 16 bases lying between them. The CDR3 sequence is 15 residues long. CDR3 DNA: TGTGCCAGCAGTTTGGGGGCCCATCGAAAATACGAGCAGTACTTC. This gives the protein CASSLGAHRKYEQYF.

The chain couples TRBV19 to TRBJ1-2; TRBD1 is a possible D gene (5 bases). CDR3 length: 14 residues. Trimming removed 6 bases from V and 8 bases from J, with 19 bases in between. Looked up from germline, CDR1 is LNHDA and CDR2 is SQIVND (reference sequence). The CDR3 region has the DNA TGTGCCAGTAGACAGGACGGTTGGGGTATAGGCTACACCTTC. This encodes CASRQDGWGIGYTF.

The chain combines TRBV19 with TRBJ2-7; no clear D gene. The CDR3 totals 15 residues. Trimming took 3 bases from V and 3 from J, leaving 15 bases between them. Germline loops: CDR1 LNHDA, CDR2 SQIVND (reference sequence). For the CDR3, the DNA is TGTGCCAGTAGTATCCTAGATTCAACCTTCTACGAGCAGTACGTC. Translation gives CASSILDSTFYEQYV.

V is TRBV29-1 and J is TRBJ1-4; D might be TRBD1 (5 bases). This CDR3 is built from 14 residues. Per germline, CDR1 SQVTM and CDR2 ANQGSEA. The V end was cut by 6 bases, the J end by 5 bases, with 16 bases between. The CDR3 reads CSVALARGNEKLFF. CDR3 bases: TGCAGCGTCGCTCTGGCGCGGGGGAATGAAAAACTGTTTTTT.

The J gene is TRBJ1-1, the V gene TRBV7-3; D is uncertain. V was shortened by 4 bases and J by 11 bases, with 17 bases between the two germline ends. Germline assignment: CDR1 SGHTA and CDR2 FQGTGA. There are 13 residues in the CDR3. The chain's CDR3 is CASSSNTAAGAFF. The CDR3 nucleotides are TGTGCCAGCAGCTCCAATACCGCGGCGGGGGCTTTCTTT. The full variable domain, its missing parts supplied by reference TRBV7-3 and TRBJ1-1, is GAGVSQTPSNKVTEKGKYVELRCDPISGHTALYWYRQSLGQGPEFLIYFQGTGAADDSGLPNDRFFAVRPEGSVSTLKIQRTERGDSAVYLCASSSNTAAGAFFGQGTRLTVV.

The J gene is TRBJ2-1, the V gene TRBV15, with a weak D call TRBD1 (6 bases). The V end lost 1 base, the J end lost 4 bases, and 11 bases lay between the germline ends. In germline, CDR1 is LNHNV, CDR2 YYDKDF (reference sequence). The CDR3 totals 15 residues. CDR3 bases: TGTGCCACCAGCAGAGTCGGGACATTGTACAATGAGCAGTTCTTC. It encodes CATSRVGTLYNEQFF.

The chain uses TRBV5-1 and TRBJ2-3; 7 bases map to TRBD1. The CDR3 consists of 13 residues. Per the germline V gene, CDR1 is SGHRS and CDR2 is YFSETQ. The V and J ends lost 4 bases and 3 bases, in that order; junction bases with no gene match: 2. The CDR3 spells CASSPQGTDTQYF. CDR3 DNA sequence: TGCGCCAGCAGCCCACAGGGGACAGATACGCAGTATTTT.

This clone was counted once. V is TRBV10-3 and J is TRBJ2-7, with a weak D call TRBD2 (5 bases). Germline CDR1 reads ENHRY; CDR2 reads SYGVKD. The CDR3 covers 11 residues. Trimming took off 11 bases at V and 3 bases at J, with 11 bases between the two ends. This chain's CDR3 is CASGGNYEQYV. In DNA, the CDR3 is TGTGCCTCCGGAGGAAACTACGAGCAGTACGTC.

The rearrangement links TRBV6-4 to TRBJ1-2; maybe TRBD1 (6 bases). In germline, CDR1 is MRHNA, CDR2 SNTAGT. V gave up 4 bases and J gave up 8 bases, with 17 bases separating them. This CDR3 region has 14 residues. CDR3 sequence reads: CASSGSQGSGGYTF. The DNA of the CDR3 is TGTGCCAGCAGTGGGAGCCAGGGGTCCGGGGGCTACACCTTC.

The CDR3 reads CASSLPGAGELFF. As DNA, the CDR3 is TGTGCCAGCAGTTTGCCAGGGGCCGGGGAGCTGTTTTTT. The chain carries TRBV28 and TRBJ2-2; perhaps TRBD1 as D (6 bases). V was clipped by 3 bases and J by 6 bases, with 8 bases between them. CDR3 length: 13 amino acids. Per germline, CDR1 MDHEN and CDR2 SYDVKM.

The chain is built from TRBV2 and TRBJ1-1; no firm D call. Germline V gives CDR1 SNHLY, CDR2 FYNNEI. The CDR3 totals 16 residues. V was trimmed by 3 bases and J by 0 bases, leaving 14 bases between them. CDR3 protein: CASSEGSGRLNTEAFF. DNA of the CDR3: TGTGCCAGCAGTGAGGGGAGCGGGAGATTGAACACTGAAGCTTTCTTT.

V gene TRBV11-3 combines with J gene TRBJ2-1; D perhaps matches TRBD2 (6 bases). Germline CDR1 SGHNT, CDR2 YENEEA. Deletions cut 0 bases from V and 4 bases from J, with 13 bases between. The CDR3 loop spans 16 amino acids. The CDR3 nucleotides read TGTGCCAGCAGCTTAGAGAGCAGCGGGTCTTACAATGAGCAGTTCTTC. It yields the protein CASSLESSGSYNEQFF.

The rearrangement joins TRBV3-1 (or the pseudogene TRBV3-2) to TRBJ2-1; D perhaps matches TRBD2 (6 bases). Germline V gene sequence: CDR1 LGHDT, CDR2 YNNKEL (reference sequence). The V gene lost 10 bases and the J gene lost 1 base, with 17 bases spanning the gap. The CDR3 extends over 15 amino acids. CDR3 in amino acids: CATAYGGTSYNEQFF. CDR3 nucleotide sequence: TGTGCCACCGCGTACGGCGGGACTTCCTACAATGAGCAGTTCTTC.